Each of the 7 T cell receptor beta chains below was sequenced from the same sample in a study of response to subunit inactivated influenza vaccine. TCRdb re-derived calls from the RT-PCR reads in MiXCR, one entry per CDR3 protein. Of roughly 520,000 distinct CDR3 sequences in the sample, around 25% were seen once. The sequencing used CD4+ T cells sorted from PBMCs, collected roughly 5 days after vaccination. These receptors were obtained from a man aged 45-60 years who received an inactivated influenza vaccine.

Only a few counts were recorded for this clonotype. This chain links TRBV5-1 with TRBJ2-1; 9 bases align to TRBD1. CDR1 and CDR2 (germline): SGHRS, YFSETQ. CDR3 length: 12 amino acids. Trimming took 3 bases from V and 9 from J; bases not matched to a gene: 1. The CDR3 DNA sequence: TGCGCCAGCAGCTCGACAGGGGGTGAGCAGTTCTTC. As protein: CASSSTGGEQFF.

This clonotype was seen a few times. The genes are TRBV12-3 or TRBV12-4 and TRBJ2-1; 11 bases agree with TRBD1. The CDR3 extends over 15 amino acids. After removal of 1 base from V and 7 bases from J, the junction contained 3 bases not matched to a gene. The CDR3 bases are TGTGCCAGCAGTTTAGGGGACAGGGGGTTTAATGAGCAGTTCTTC. This sequence encodes CASSLGDRGFNEQFF.

This clonotype was found a few times. V is TRBV27 and J is TRBJ2-3, with 9 bases fitting TRBD2. Germline V gene sequence: CDR1 MNHEY, CDR2 SMNVEV (reference sequence). The CDR3 consists of 16 residues. The junction had 5 bases not matched to a gene; V was cut back by 4 bases and J by 0 bases. The CDR3 sequence is CASSSRLAASTDTQYF. Written as DNA, the CDR3 is TGTGCCAGCAGTTCCCGACTAGCGGCTAGCACAGATACGCAGTATTTT.

This CDR3 reads CASSLKLIRGQETQYF. The CDR3 nucleotides are TGTGCCAGCAGCTTAAAGCTGATTAGGGGACAAGAGACCCAGTACTTC. This chain links TRBV7-2 with TRBJ2-5; a weak D match, TRBD1 (5 bases). The germline V gene encodes CDR1 SGHTA and CDR2 FQGNSA. CDR3 length equals 16 residues. Trimming removed 2 bases from V and 2 bases from J, with 15 bases in between.

This clonotype was counted only a few times. The chain couples TRBV12-3 or TRBV12-4 to TRBJ2-4; no clear D gene. The germline V and J ends were trimmed by 8 bases and 0 bases, with 8 bases remaining between them. The CDR3 has 13 residues. CDR3 sequence reads: CASGVLAKNIQYF. The CDR3, as DNA: TGTGCCAGCGGGGTGCTAGCCAAAAACATTCAGTACTTC.

The chain is built from TRBV15 and TRBJ2-7; D unclear. Per the germline V gene, CDR1 is LNHNV and CDR2 is YYDKDF (reference sequence). This CDR3 region has 14 residues. Trimming removed 1 base from V and 3 bases from J, with 10 bases in between. The CDR3 nucleotides read TGTGCCACCAGCAGAGCCGTCCCCAGCTACGAGCAGTACTTC. It yields the protein CATSRAVPSYEQYF.

The chain employs TRBV5-1 and TRBJ2-7; D remains unclear. Germline V lookup: CDR1 SGHRS, CDR2 YFSETQ. Trimming stripped 0 bases from V and 6 bases from J, with 13 bases between. The CDR3 is 14 amino acids. CDR3 sequence: CASSLGKTVGEQYF. As DNA, the CDR3 is TGCGCCAGCAGCTTGGGGAAGACTGTCGGCGAGCAGTACTTC.